A single sample is the source of the 20 T cell receptor beta chains below, sequenced in a study of shared clonotypes between healthy human individuals (TCRdb year 2020). Library method: the immunoSEQ multiplex PCR assay. In its TCRdb copy, this immuneACCESS table keeps in-frame sequences only and misses some clones. Where compared with another copy, unresolved V genes explain less than half of these, and the others have no known cause. Recorded for this sample are some 87,000 clones; 68% of them occurred a single time. The top ten constitute 50% of the sample. Sequenced material: memory CD8+ T cells sorted from blood. This specimen's cell subset or site label, interpreted: CD45RO+ cells pooled with CCR7-negative TemRA cells. These receptors were obtained from a man aged 25 to 40 in good health.

This clone was found many times. This chain connects TRBV23-1 to TRBJ1-5; D remains ambiguous. TRBV23-1 is an open reading frame whose function is uncertain. Trimming cost V 0 bases and J 6 bases, with 9 bases left between them. This CDR3 region has 14 residues. The CDR3 bases are TGCGCCAGCAGTCAATCAGGTGATTTTCAGCCCCAGCATTTT. It encodes CASSQSGDFQPQHF.

In its sample, this clone was seen once. The chain carries TRBV6-6 and TRBJ2-1, with 9 bases aligning to TRBD2. Germline V lookup: CDR1 MNHNY, CDR2 SVGAGI (reference sequence). Trimming at V came to 0 bases and at J to 2 bases, leaving 2 bases not matched to a gene. This CDR3 contains 16 residues. The CDR3 protein is CASSYSREGPYNEQFF. CDR3 DNA: TGTGCCAGCAGTTACTCGCGGGAGGGCCCCTACAATGAGCAGTTCTTC.

CDR3 region: CASSLSGTRLITDTQYF. CDR3 coding DNA: TGCGCCAGCAGCCTAAGCGGGACCCGTCTAATCACAGATACGCAGTATTTT. The V and J genes are TRBV4-1 and TRBJ2-3, with TRBD2 matching over 7 bases. Germline V lookup: CDR1 MGHRA, CDR2 YSYEKL. CDR3 length: 17 amino acids. V was clipped by 4 bases and J by 2 bases; unmatched bases: 12.

This clone was counted a single time. This chain uses TRBV9 with TRBJ2-1, with D possibly TRBD1 on 6 matching bases. V shed 3 bases and J shed 4 bases, with 17 bases lying between them. CDR3 size: 16 residues. Germline V gene data show CDR1 as SGDLS and CDR2 as YYNGEE. The CDR3 reads CASSEAGRGGYNEQFF. The CDR3 DNA sequence: TGTGCCAGCAGCGAGGCCGGCAGGGGTGGGTACAATGAGCAGTTCTTC.

The chain uses TRBV4-1 and TRBJ1-1; no reliable D call. Trimming pared 4 bases from V and 1 base from J, leaving 16 bases between. Germline V gene sequence: CDR1 MGHRA, CDR2 YSYEKL. CDR3 length equals 16 residues. The CDR3 nucleotides read TGCGCCAGCAGCCTCGATATATTCTCGGCGAACACTGAAGCTTTCTTT. It specifies CASSLDIFSANTEAFF.

This rearrangement joins TRBV15 to TRBJ1-1, with unresolved D. CDR3 size: 13 residues. Germline V CDR1 and CDR2: LNHNV, YYDKDF (reference sequence). Trimming left V 0 bases short and J 2 bases short, with 4 bases between. The CDR3 here is CATSRDTNTEAFF. The CDR3 DNA is TGTGCCACCAGCAGAGATACAAACACTGAAGCTTTCTTT.

The rearrangement joins TRBV28 to TRBJ2-7, with a possible D match to TRBD1 (5 bases). Trimming removed 1 base from V and 1 base from J, with 14 bases in between. The length of the CDR3 is 16 residues. CDR1 is MDHEN, CDR2 SYDVKM, per germline. CDR3 sequence reads: CASSLFRQRISYEQYF. The CDR3 nucleotides read TGTGCCAGCAGTTTATTCAGACAGCGAATTTCCTACGAGCAGTACTTC.

J is TRBJ2-7 and V is TRBV9; maybe TRBD2 (6 bases). V was cut by 0 bases and J by 5 bases, with 12 bases left in between. The CDR3 runs to 14 residues. Looked up from germline, CDR1 is SGDLS and CDR2 is YYNGEE. In DNA form, the CDR3 reads TGTGCCAGCAGCGTAGCCGCGACTAGGAACGAGCAGTACTTC. It codes for CASSVAATRNEQYF. The full variable domain, in which reference TRBV9 and TRBJ2-7 provide the parts outside the CDR3, is DSGVTQTPKHLITATGQRVTLRCSPRSGDLSVYWYQQSLDQGLQFLIQYYNGEERAKGNILERFSAQQFPDLHSELNLSSLELGDSALYFCASSVAATRNEQYFGPGTRLTVT.

The rearrangement joins TRBV9 to TRBJ2-1; 7 bases map to TRBD2. The V segment lost 0 bases and the J segment 6 bases; nucleotides outside the gene matches: 9. This CDR3 has 16 amino acids. CDR1 is SGDLS and CDR2 is YYNGEE in the germline V gene. The CDR3 bases are TGTGCCAGCAGCGTAGTGGGATCTAGCGGTGTCAATGAGCAGTTCTTC. Encoded protein: CASSVVGSSGVNEQFF.

V and J are TRBV2 and TRBJ2-1, with 9 bases aligning to TRBD1. V shed 7 bases, J shed 7 bases, and the junction held 8 bases outside the gene matches. The germline gives CDR1 SNHLY, CDR2 FYNNEI. CDR3 length equals 14 residues. This chain's CDR3 is CASKTGGGENEQFF. The CDR3 nucleotides are TGTGCCAGCAAGACAGGGGGTGGAGAAAATGAGCAGTTCTTC.

On this clone: A much larger clone differs from this one at a single base, so this may be a read error. The V and J genes are TRBV7-9 and TRBJ1-1; D is unresolved. This CDR3 is 15 amino acids long. Germline CDR1 is SEHNR and CDR2 is FQNEAQ (reference sequence). V lost 0 bases and J lost 1, with 9 bases in between. CDR3 protein: CASSLARAGNTEAFF. The CDR3 DNA is TGTGCCAGCAGCTTAGCACGGGCAGGGAACACTGAAGCTTTCTTT.

This chain joins TRBV9 and TRBJ2-7; D may be TRBD1 or TRBD2 (5 bases each). The CDR3 has 15 amino acids. Germline V gene sequence: CDR1 SGDLS, CDR2 YYNGEE. V was trimmed by 2 bases and J by 0 bases, leaving 12 bases between them. This chain's CDR3 is CASSVESGHSYEQYF. CDR3 nucleotides: TGTGCCAGCAGCGTGGAGTCGGGGCACTCCTACGAGCAGTACTTC.

This rearrangement joins TRBV10-2 to TRBJ2-1, with D perhaps matching TRBD1 (6 bases). CDR3 length: 14 amino acids. V lost 8 bases and J 0 bases, leaving 11 bases between the germline ends. Germline V lookup: CDR1 WSHSY, CDR2 SAAADI. The CDR3 DNA follows: TGCGCCAGCTTTACAGGGAGCTCCTACAATGAGCAGTTCTTC. It is translated as CASFTGSSYNEQFF.

A note on this clone: Other DNA sequences within the sample encode an identical CDR3. The V and J genes are TRBV27 and TRBJ2-7, with TRBD2 identical over 7 bases. V trimming: 3 bases; J trimming: 2 bases; junction bases outside the gene matches: 4. Germline V gives CDR1 MNHEY, CDR2 SMNVEV (reference sequence). The CDR3 consists of 14 residues. The CDR3 protein is CASSFASGTYEQYF. DNA of the CDR3: TGTGCCAGCAGTTTTGCTAGCGGAACCTACGAGCAGTACTTC.

The chain combines TRBV6-1 with TRBJ1-5, with D possibly being TRBD1 (5 bases). The CDR3 consists of 17 residues. Germline lookup yields CDR1 MNHNS and CDR2 SASEGT. The V end lost 1 base, the J end lost 1 base, and 14 bases lay between the germline ends. Here the CDR3 DNA reads TGTGCCAGCAGTGAAGATCTCAGGGCGGGGAGCAATCAGCCCCAGCATTTT. Amino acids: CASSEDLRAGSNQPQHF.

V usage is TRBV19 and J usage is TRBJ1-3; D is perhaps TRBD1 (6 bases). Trimming removed 4 bases at V and 2 bases at J, with 12 bases between. The germline V gene has CDR1 LNHDA and CDR2 SQIVND (reference sequence). This CDR3 spans 15 amino acids. This CDR3 reads CASSTRQATGNTIYF. The CDR3 region has the DNA TGTGCCAGTAGTACCCGACAGGCAACTGGAAACACCATATATTTT.

This clone was found many times. This sequence joins TRBV28 and TRBJ1-1, with a tentative D call TRBD1 (5 bases). The ends were cut back, 3 bases at V and 0 bases at J, with 14 bases in the middle. The CDR3 runs to 16 residues. From germline, CDR1 is MDHEN and CDR2 SYDVKM. The CDR3 DNA reads TGTGCCAGCAGTTTCGATTTATCCAGGGTGAACACTGAAGCTTTCTTT. It is translated as CASSFDLSRVNTEAFF.

The rearrangement links TRBV11-2 to TRBJ2-3; 7 bases are a match to TRBD2. The CDR3 sequence is 18 residues long. V was pared by 5 bases and J by 2 bases, with 16 bases of the junction left unmatched. The germline gives CDR1 SGHAT, CDR2 FQNNGV. The DNA of the CDR3 is TGTGCCAGCAGCCCCCCGCGCCGCTTAGCGGGTATCACAGATACGCAGTATTTT. Encoded protein: CASSPPRRLAGITDTQYF.

The rearrangement uses TRBV25-1 and TRBJ2-7, with D possibly called TRBD1 or TRBD2 (5 bases each). V lost 5 bases, J lost 2 bases, and 16 bases lay in between. CDR3 length: 15 amino acids. From germline, CDR1 is MGHDK and CDR2 SYGVNS. As DNA, the CDR3 is TGTGCCAGCAGTCTTGGGGGTTCGGCTACCTACGAGCAGTACTTC. Amino acid sequence: CASSLGGSATYEQYF.

Turning to this clone: A clone one base away is much larger, so this may be a read error. This sequence joins TRBV19 and TRBJ2-1, with 11 bases matching TRBD2. CDR1 is LNHDA and CDR2 is SQIVND in the germline V gene (reference sequence). This CDR3 has 15 amino acids. The V and J ends lost 5 bases and 8 bases, in that order; junction bases with no gene match: 8. The chain's CDR3 is CASSVLAGVSDEQFF. DNA of the CDR3: TGTGCCAGTAGTGTACTAGCGGGAGTATCGGATGAGCAGTTCTTC.